These 5 T cell receptor beta chains share one sample of origin, sequenced in a study of CD8 T cells in ankylosing spondylitis. TCRdb reprocessed the 5' RACE reads with MiXCR, giving one entry per CDR3 protein. This table holds 90,000 to 100,000 distinct CDR3 sequences, about 7.7% found once. Sequencing was performed on blood, either unsorted or a sorted T cell fraction (not recorded which). All receptors come from a male donor with ankylosing spondylitis or in good health (not recorded which).

This clonotype was observed a few times. V gene TRBV7-9 combines with J gene TRBJ2-3, with 7 bases fitting TRBD1. Trimming cost V 5 bases and J 4 bases; bases outside gene matches: 3. The CDR3 has 13 amino acids. Germline V gives CDR1 SEHNR, CDR2 FQNEAQ (reference sequence). CDR3 sequence (DNA): TGTGCCAGCAGCCCGAGGGGGCCAGATACGCAGTATTTT. Its protein product is CASSPRGPDTQYF.

This clonotype was counted at least ten times. V is TRBV12-3 or TRBV12-4 and J is TRBJ2-7; D remains unclear. V dropped 5 bases and J dropped 2 bases, with 10 bases sitting between them. The CDR3 length is 13 residues. The CDR3 reads CASSPLTPYEQYF. CDR3 nucleotide sequence: TGTGCCAGCAGTCCTCTCACACCCTACGAGCAGTACTTC.

This clonotype was counted ten times or more. This chain connects TRBV12-3 or TRBV12-4 to TRBJ2-2; D is unclear. V shed 6 bases and J shed 2 bases, with 4 bases lying between them. This CDR3 spans 12 amino acids. CDR3 nucleotides: TGTGCCAGCAGACGAAACACCGGGGAGCTGTTTTTT. The encoded protein is CASRRNTGELFF.

The chain carries TRBV7-2 and TRBJ2-5; no clear D gene. The germline gives CDR1 SGHTA, CDR2 FQGNSA. This CDR3 is built from 14 residues. V lost 1 base and J 5 bases, leaving 11 bases between the germline ends. This chain's CDR3 is CASSLVSSWETQYF. The CDR3 DNA is TGTGCCAGCAGCTTAGTTAGTAGCTGGGAGACCCAGTACTTC.

This clonotype was detected only a few times. V and J are TRBV3-1 and TRBJ2-1; D may be TRBD2 (5 bases). Germline V lookup: CDR1 LGHDT, CDR2 YNNKEL (reference sequence). This CDR3 is built from 12 residues. V dropped 3 bases and J dropped 10 bases, with 10 bases sitting between them. CDR3 nucleotides: TGTGCCAGCAGCCACCTAGCATGGGAGCAGTTCTTC. This sequence encodes CASSHLAWEQFF.